This passage covers 5 T cell receptor beta chains from one sample sequenced in a study of blood T cell repertoires in COVID-19. Some clones are missing from TCRdb's copy, which holds only in-frame ones; the method was immunoSEQ multiplex PCR. The table has about 300,000 clones, about 82% seen once. The sequenced sample was peripheral blood. The receptor source for this set is a woman in her fifties or sixties with acute or convalescent COVID-19.

This clone has more than one count but fewer than ten. The chain employs TRBV29-1 and TRBJ2-7; the match to TRBD1 covers 8 bases. CDR1 SQVTM and CDR2 ANQGSEA come from the germline V gene. Losses at the gene ends were 7 bases for V and 6 bases for J; bases not matched to a gene: 11. This CDR3 is 13 amino acids long. The CDR3 bases are TGCAGCGGCCAAGGACAGGGAAAGTCCGAGCAGTACTTC. Protein product: CSGQGQGKSEQYF.

The V gene is TRBV11-2, the J gene TRBJ1-1, with 7 bases identical to TRBD1. This CDR3 is built from 14 residues. Germline values: CDR1 SGHAT, CDR2 FQNNGV. The J segment lost 8 bases and the V segment lost 0 bases, leaving 6 bases of the junction unmatched. The CDR3 spells CASSLELDRPEAFF. DNA of the CDR3: TGTGCCAGCAGCTTAGAACTGGACAGGCCCGAAGCTTTCTTT.

A single count supports this clone. The chain links TRBV5-1 to TRBJ2-7; no clear D gene. Trimming shortened V by 2 bases and J by 0 bases, and 9 bases separated the two germline ends. The CDR3 consists of 14 residues. Germline CDR1 SGHRS, CDR2 YFSETQ. The CDR3 DNA reads as TGCGCCAGCAGCTTAGCACAGCCCTCCTACGAGCAGTACTTC. Its translation: CASSLAQPSYEQYF.

This clone was observed once. This sequence joins TRBV7-2 and TRBJ2-1, with D perhaps matching TRBD2 (5 bases). The germline gives CDR1 SGHTA, CDR2 FQGNSA. The length of the CDR3 is 17 residues. Trimming removed 2 bases from V and 6 bases from J, with 20 bases in between. CDR3 DNA: TGTGCCAGCAGCTTAACTGGGCTAGCAGGCTTCTTCAATGAGCAGTTCTTC. It translates to CASSLTGLAGFFNEQFF.

The genes are TRBV19 and TRBJ2-7; 9 nucleotides match TRBD2. The V gene's germline CDR1 is LNHDA and CDR2 SQIVND (reference sequence). The CDR3 consists of 13 residues. J was trimmed by 5 bases and V by 6 bases; bases with no gene match: 5. In DNA form, the CDR3 reads TGTGCCAGTAGCATTAGCGGGAGCCACGAGCAGTACTTC. Protein sequence: CASSISGSHEQYF.